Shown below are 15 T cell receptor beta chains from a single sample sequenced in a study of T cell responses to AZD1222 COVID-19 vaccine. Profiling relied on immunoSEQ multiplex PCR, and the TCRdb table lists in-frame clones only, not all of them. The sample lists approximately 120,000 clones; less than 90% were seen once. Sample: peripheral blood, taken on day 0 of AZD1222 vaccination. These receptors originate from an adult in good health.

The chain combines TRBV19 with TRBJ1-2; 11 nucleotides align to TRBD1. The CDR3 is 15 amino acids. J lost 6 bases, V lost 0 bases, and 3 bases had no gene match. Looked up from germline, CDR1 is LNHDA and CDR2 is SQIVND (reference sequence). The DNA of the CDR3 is TGTGCCAGTAGTATAGAGGGGACAGGGGGACATGGCTACACCTTC. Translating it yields CASSIEGTGGHGYTF.

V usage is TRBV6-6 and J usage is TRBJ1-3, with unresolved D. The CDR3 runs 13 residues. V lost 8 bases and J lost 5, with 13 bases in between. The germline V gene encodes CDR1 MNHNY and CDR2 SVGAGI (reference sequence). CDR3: CASWVVERNTIYF. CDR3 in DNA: TGTGCCAGCTGGGTGGTTGAGAGAAACACCATATATTTT.

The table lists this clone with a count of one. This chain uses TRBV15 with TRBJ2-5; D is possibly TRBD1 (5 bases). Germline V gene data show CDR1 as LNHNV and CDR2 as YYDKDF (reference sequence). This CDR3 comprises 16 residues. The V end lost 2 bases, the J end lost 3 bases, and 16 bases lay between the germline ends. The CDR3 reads CATSRPSTLGEETQYF. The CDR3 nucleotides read TGTGCCACCAGCAGACCTTCCACCCTAGGGGAAGAGACCCAGTACTTC.

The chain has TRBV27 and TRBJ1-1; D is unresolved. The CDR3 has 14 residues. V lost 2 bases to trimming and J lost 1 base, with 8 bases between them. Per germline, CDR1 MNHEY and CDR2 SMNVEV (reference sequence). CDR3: CASSLNSPNTEAFF. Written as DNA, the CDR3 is TGTGCCAGCAGTTTAAACAGTCCGAACACTGAAGCTTTCTTT.

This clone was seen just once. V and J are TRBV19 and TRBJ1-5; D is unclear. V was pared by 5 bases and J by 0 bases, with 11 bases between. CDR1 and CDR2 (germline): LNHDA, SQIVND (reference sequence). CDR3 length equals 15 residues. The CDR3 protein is CASSLGPYSNQPQHF. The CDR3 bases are TGTGCCAGTAGTCTCGGACCTTATAGCAATCAGCCCCAGCATTTT. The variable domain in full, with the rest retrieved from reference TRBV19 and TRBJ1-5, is DGGITQSPKYLFRKEGQNVTLSCEQNLNHDAMYWYRQDPGQGLRLIYYSQIVNDFQKGDIAEGYSVSREKKESFPLTVTSAQKNPTAFYLCASSLGPYSNQPQHFGDGTRLSIL.

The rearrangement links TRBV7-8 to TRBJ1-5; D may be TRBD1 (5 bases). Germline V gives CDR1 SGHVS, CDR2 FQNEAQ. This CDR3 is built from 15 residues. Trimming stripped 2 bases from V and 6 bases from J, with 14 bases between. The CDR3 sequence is CASSLSGGAGQPQHF. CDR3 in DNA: TGTGCCAGCAGCTTATCTGGCGGGGCGGGTCAGCCCCAGCATTTT.

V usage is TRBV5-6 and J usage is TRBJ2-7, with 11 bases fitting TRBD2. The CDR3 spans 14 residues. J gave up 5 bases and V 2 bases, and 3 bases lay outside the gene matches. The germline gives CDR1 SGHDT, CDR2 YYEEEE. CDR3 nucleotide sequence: TGTGCCAGCAGCTTTGGGACTAGCGGAGACGAGCAGTACTTC. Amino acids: CASSFGTSGDEQYF. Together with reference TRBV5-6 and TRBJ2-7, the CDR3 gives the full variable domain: DAGVTQSPTHLIKTRGQQVTLRCSPKSGHDTVSWYQQALGQGPQFIFQYYEEEERQRGNFPDRFSGHQFPNYSSELNVNALLLGDSALYLCASSFGTSGDEQYFGPGTRLTVT.

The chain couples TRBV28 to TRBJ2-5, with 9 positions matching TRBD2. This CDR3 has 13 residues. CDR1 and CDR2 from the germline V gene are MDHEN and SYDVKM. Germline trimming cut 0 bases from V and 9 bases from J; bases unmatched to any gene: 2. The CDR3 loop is CASSLWREGAQYF. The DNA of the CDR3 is TGTGCCAGCAGTTTATGGCGGGAGGGGGCCCAGTACTTC. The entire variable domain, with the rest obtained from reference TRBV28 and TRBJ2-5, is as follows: DVKVTQSSRYLVKRTGEKVFLECVQDMDHENMFWYRQDPGLGLRLIYFSYDVKMKEKGDIPEGYSVSREKKERFSLILESASTNQTSMYLCASSLWREGAQYFGPGTRLLVL.

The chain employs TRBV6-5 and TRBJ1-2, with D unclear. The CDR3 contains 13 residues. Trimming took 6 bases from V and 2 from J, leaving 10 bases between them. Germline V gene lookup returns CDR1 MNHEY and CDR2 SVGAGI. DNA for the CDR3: TGTGCCAGCAGGCGGACCGAAAACTATGGCTACACCTTC. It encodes CASRRTENYGYTF.

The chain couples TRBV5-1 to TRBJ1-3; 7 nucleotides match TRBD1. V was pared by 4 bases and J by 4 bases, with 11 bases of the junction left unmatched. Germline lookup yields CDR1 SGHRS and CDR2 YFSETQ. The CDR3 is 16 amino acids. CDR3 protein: CASSPRDSVPGNTIYF. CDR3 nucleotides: TGCGCCAGCAGCCCCCGGGACAGTGTACCCGGAAACACCATATATTTT.

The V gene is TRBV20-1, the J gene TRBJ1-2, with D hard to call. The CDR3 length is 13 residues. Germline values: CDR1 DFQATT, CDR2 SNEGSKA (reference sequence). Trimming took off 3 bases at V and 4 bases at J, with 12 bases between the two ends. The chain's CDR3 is CSASDRSFYGYTF. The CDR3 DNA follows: TGCAGTGCTAGTGACCGGAGCTTCTATGGCTACACCTTC.

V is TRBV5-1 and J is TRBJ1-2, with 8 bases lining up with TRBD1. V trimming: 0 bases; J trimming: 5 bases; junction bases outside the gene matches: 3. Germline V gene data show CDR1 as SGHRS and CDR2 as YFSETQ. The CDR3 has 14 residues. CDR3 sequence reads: CASSLVTGGYGYTF. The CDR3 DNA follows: TGCGCCAGCAGCTTGGTTACAGGGGGTTATGGCTACACCTTC.

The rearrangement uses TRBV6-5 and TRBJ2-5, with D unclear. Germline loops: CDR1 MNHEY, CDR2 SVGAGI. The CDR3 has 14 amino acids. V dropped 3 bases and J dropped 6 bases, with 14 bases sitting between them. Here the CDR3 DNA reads TGTGCCAGCAGTTATGGAGCCGGGTCAAAGACCCAGTACTTC. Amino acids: CASSYGAGSKTQYF.

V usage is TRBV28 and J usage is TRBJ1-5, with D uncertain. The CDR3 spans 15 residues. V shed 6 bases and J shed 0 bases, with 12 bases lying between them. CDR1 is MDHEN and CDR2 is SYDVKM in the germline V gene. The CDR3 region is CASSRRRSSNQPQHF. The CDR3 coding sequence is TGTGCCAGCAGCCGTAGACGGTCTAGCAATCAGCCCCAGCATTTT.

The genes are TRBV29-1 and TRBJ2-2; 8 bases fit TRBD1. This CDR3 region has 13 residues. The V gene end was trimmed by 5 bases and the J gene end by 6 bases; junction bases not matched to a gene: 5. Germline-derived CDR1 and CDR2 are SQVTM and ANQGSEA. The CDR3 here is CSVRGQGAGELFF. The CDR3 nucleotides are TGCAGCGTTCGAGGACAGGGAGCCGGGGAGCTGTTTTTT.